This T cell receptor beta chain comes out of a study of somatic mutations in cytotoxic T cells in rheumatoid arthritis. Overall study: Sorting by flow gave nearly 100% purity for some V beta antibody-stained T-cell populations, including V beta1+ cells sequenced for TCRB.

Positive magnetic bead selection isolated CD4+ and CD8+ cells, and flow cytometry checked purity. CDR1 MNHEY and CDR2 SMNVEV come from the germline V gene (reference sequence). Trimming removed 4 bases at V and 4 bases at J, with 11 bases between. The CDR3 sequence is 13 residues long. Only in-frame clones appear in the TCRdb table, and some are missing; sequencing was by immunoSEQ multiplex PCR. The sample holds tens of thousands of clones, about four fifths seen once. Sequenced: CD8+ T cells sorted from blood. The chain joins TRBV27 to TRBJ2-7, with D perhaps TRBD1 (6 bases). The receptor was derived from an adult with rheumatoid arthritis. CDR3 bases: TGTGCCAGCAGTTATACGACAGGTTACGAGCAGTACTTC. Translated: CASSYTTGYEQYF.